Following are 27 T cell receptor beta chains from one sample sequenced in a study of cytomegalovirus exposure and HLA in healthy donors. Researchers ran the PCR with 60 Vbeta and 13 Jbeta primers. Clones were read by immunoSEQ multiplex PCR, and TCRdb kept only the in-frame ones, dropping some. The sample consists of approximately 120,000 clones, over 60% of them appearing once. Material for sequencing was PBMCs. The source of these receptors is a man in his sixties in good health and CMV-seropositive.

The CDR3 coding sequence is TGTGCCAGCAGCTTAATAGCGGTCCCCTACGAGCAGTACTTC. As protein: CASSLIAVPYEQYF. The gene calls are TRBV7-9 and TRBJ2-7, with D maybe TRBD2 (6 bases). V was cut by 2 bases and J by 2 bases, with 10 bases left in between. The germline V gene encodes CDR1 SEHNR and CDR2 FQNEAQ (reference sequence). This CDR3 is built from 14 residues.

The V call is TRBV5-1, the J call TRBJ1-1; 8 bases map to TRBD1. The CDR3 is 16 amino acids. V gave up 7 bases and J gave up 3 bases; unmatched junction bases: 14. Germline V CDR1 and CDR2: SGHRS, YFSETQ. The CDR3 here is CASARTGRVGDTEAFF. CDR3 nucleotide sequence: TGCGCCAGCGCCCGGACAGGGCGGGTCGGTGACACTGAAGCTTTCTTT.

The chain couples TRBV5-1 to TRBJ2-5; D gene uncertain. V shed 0 bases and J shed 5 bases, with 11 bases lying between them. Germline V CDR1 and CDR2: SGHRS, YFSETQ. The CDR3 contains 14 residues. The CDR3, as DNA: TGCGCCAGCAGCTTGGGCACTACCCGGGAGACCCAGTACTTC. Its translation is CASSLGTTRETQYF.

The rearrangement uses TRBV5-6 and TRBJ2-5; D possibly corresponds to TRBD2 (5 bases). There are 15 residues in the CDR3. V was shortened by 4 bases and J by 4 bases, with 17 bases between the two germline ends. Germline CDR1 is SGHDT and CDR2 is YYEEEE. The DNA for the CDR3 is TGTGCCAGCAGCCGTTTAAGGGCTAGCCTAGAGACCCAGTACTTC. It encodes CASSRLRASLETQYF.

This clone was seen a single time. The CDR3 DNA is TGTGCCAGTAGTATAGCAGGGCGCTATGGCTACACCTTC. Translated: CASSIAGRYGYTF. The rearrangement links TRBV19 to TRBJ1-2, with a weak D call TRBD1 (5 bases). Germline CDR1 and CDR2: LNHDA and SQIVND (reference sequence). V was trimmed by 1 base and J by 4 bases, leaving 7 bases between them. CDR3 length: 13 amino acids.

The chain recombines TRBV2 with TRBJ1-2, with 8 bases fitting TRBD1. CDR3 length: 13 residues. From germline, CDR1 is SNHLY and CDR2 FYNNEI. The J segment lost 7 bases and the V segment lost 1 base, leaving 2 bases of the junction unmatched. This CDR3 reads CASSEGDRRGYTF. The CDR3 DNA is TGTGCCAGCAGTGAAGGGGACAGGCGTGGCTACACCTTC.

The V gene is TRBV9, the J gene TRBJ2-5; D unresolved. The V end was cut by 4 bases, the J end by 1 base, with 11 bases between. Germline assignment: CDR1 SGDLS and CDR2 YYNGEE. This CDR3 comprises 14 residues. The CDR3 DNA is TGTGCCAGCAGCCCCGGTAACCGCCAAGAGACCCAGTACTTC. Translation: CASSPGNRQETQYF.

The chain couples TRBV10-1 to TRBJ2-3, with D perhaps TRBD1 (6 bases). Trimming took off 3 bases at V and 0 bases at J, with 10 bases between the two ends. Per the germline V gene, CDR1 is WNHNN and CDR2 is SYGVQD (reference sequence). The CDR3 has 15 amino acids. The CDR3 region is CASSEQGISTDTQYF. In nucleotides, the CDR3 is TGCGCCAGCAGTGAACAGGGAATTAGCACAGATACGCAGTATTTT.

CDR3 DNA sequence: TGCGCCAGCAGCGGCCGCGGCGCAAACACCGGGGAGCTGTTTTTT. Translated: CASSGRGANTGELFF. The gene calls are TRBV5-1 and TRBJ2-2, with D uncertain. Trimming took 4 bases from V and 2 from J, leaving 12 bases between them. The CDR3 is 15 residues long. The V gene's germline CDR1 is SGHRS and CDR2 YFSETQ.

This clone turned up a few times. The gene calls are TRBV5-1 and TRBJ1-1; unclear D gene. The CDR3 loop spans 13 amino acids. The ends were cut back, 0 bases at V and 1 base at J, with 4 bases in the middle. The germline gives CDR1 SGHRS, CDR2 YFSETQ. The CDR3 loop is CASSLVANTEAFF. The CDR3 DNA reads TGCGCCAGCAGCTTGGTAGCGAACACTGAAGCTTTCTTT.

The rearrangement links TRBV27 to TRBJ2-7, with D tentatively TRBD1 (6 bases). CDR1 is MNHEY and CDR2 is SMNVEV in the germline V gene (reference sequence). V shed 7 bases and J shed 3 bases, with 7 bases lying between them. This CDR3 comprises 11 residues. This CDR3 is CASKQGYEQYF. The CDR3 DNA reads TGTGCCAGCAAACAGGGCTACGAGCAGTACTTC.

The chain is built from TRBV7-2 and TRBJ2-1; TRBD2 agrees at 11 bases. Germline V CDR1 and CDR2: SGHTA, FQGNSA. This CDR3 comprises 17 residues. V was pared by 5 bases and J by 0 bases, with 6 bases of the junction left unmatched. The CDR3 is CASSRTSGGSSYNEQFF. The DNA of the CDR3 is TGTGCCAGCAGCCGTACTAGCGGGGGAAGCTCCTACAATGAGCAGTTCTTC.

The chain uses TRBV5-1 and TRBJ2-2, with D tentatively TRBD2 (6 bases). CDR1 is SGHRS, CDR2 YFSETQ, per germline. CDR3 size: 15 residues. Trimming cost V 2 bases and J 4 bases, with 12 bases left between them. The CDR3 reads CASSFIQGGTGELFF. In DNA, the CDR3 is TGCGCCAGCAGCTTTATCCAGGGAGGCACCGGGGAGCTGTTTTTT.

V and J are TRBV6-6 and TRBJ2-1, with D perhaps matching TRBD1 (5 bases). The V and J ends lost 0 bases and 0 bases respectively, with 9 bases between them. This CDR3 comprises 16 residues. The germline V gene encodes CDR1 MNHNY and CDR2 SVGAGI (reference sequence). The CDR3 here is CASSYSTGSSYNEQFF. The CDR3 DNA follows: TGTGCCAGCAGTTACTCAACAGGAAGCTCCTACAATGAGCAGTTCTTC.

The V call is TRBV5-1, the J call TRBJ2-2, with D maybe TRBD1 (5 bases). Germline CDR1 reads SGHRS; CDR2 reads YFSETQ. This CDR3 has 14 residues. Trimming pared 0 bases from V and 7 bases from J, leaving 10 bases between. CDR3 sequence reads: CASSLGQGSGELFF. CDR3 in DNA: TGCGCCAGCAGCTTGGGGCAGGGTAGCGGGGAGCTGTTTTTT.

The genes are TRBV5-4 and TRBJ2-1; TRBD2 matches 7 bases. Germline V CDR1 and CDR2: SGHNT, YYREEE (reference sequence). The CDR3 runs 17 residues. The V segment lost 0 bases and the J segment 5 bases; nucleotides outside the gene matches: 11. DNA of the CDR3: TGTGCCAGCAGCTTGGACAGTGGGGGGGGTCTCAACAATGAGCAGTTCTTC. Amino acids: CASSLDSGGGLNNEQFF. Combining the CDR3 with reference TRBV5-4 and TRBJ2-1 gives the whole variable domain ETGVTQSPTHLIKTRGQQVTLRCSSQSGHNTVSWYQQALGQGPQFIFQYYREEENGRGNFPPRFSGLQFPNYSSELNVNALELDDSALYLCASSLDSGGGLNNEQFFGPGTRLTVL.

This chain joins TRBV15 and TRBJ2-2, with 8 bases that match TRBD1. J was trimmed by 5 bases and V by 1 base; bases with no gene match: 3. The V gene's germline CDR1 is LNHNV and CDR2 YYDKDF (reference sequence). The CDR3 runs to 15 residues. The CDR3 coding sequence is TGTGCCACCAGCAGAGTTACAGGGGGAACCGGGGAGCTGTTTTTT. This encodes CATSRVTGGTGELFF.

The rearrangement uses TRBV6-5 and TRBJ1-2; 7 bases are a match to TRBD1. CDR1 and CDR2 (germline): MNHEY, SVGAGI. CDR3 length equals 14 residues. V was pared by 7 bases and J by 3 bases, with 8 bases of the junction left unmatched. The CDR3 loop reads CASNLGGTDYGYTF. In nucleotides, the CDR3 is TGTGCCAGCAATTTAGGAGGGACAGACTATGGCTACACCTTC.

The chain joins TRBV11-2 to TRBJ2-1, with 7 bases that match TRBD2. The CDR3 length is 15 residues. Trimming at V came to 1 base and at J to 3 bases, leaving 3 bases not matched to a gene. Germline CDR1 SGHAT, CDR2 FQNNGV. This CDR3 reads CASSLVAGFYNEQFF. The CDR3 DNA reads TGTGCCAGCAGCTTAGTAGCGGGTTTCTACAATGAGCAGTTCTTC.

This clone was counted between two and nine times. The rearrangement joins TRBV9 to TRBJ1-1; 10 bases map to TRBD1. This CDR3 contains 17 residues. Losses at the gene ends were 3 bases for V and 4 bases for J; bases not matched to a gene: 12. Germline assignment: CDR1 SGDLS and CDR2 YYNGEE. The CDR3 DNA reads TGTGCCAGCAGCGAGGGTACTCCCTGGACAGGGGGCACTGAAGCTTTCTTT. Its translation: CASSEGTPWTGGTEAFF.

The chain links TRBV19 to TRBJ2-6; 7 bases align to TRBD1. This CDR3 has 18 amino acids. Germline V gene sequence: CDR1 LNHDA, CDR2 SQIVND (reference sequence). V gave up 6 bases and J gave up 0 bases; unmatched junction bases: 11. CDR3 DNA sequence: TGTGCCAGTAGGGAGCTAGGGGGCTTGCCCTCTGGGGCCAACGTCCTGACTTTC. Translated, it gives CASRELGGLPSGANVLTF. The full variable domain, completed using reference TRBV19 and TRBJ2-6, is DGGITQSPKYLFRKEGQNVTLSCEQNLNHDAMYWYRQDPGQGLRLIYYSQIVNDFQKGDIAEGYSVSREKKESFPLTVTSAQKNPTAFYLCASRELGGLPSGANVLTFGAGSRLTVL.

This chain links TRBV5-4 with TRBJ2-1, with 10 bases aligning to TRBD2. Germline V lookup: CDR1 SGHNT, CDR2 YYREEE (reference sequence). The CDR3 is 16 residues long. Germline trimming cut 1 base from V and 4 bases from J; bases unmatched to any gene: 5. The CDR3 DNA follows: TGTGCCAGCAGCTTGACTAGCGGGACATTATACAATGAGCAGTTCTTC. Amino acid sequence: CASSLTSGTLYNEQFF. The full variable domain, in which reference TRBV5-4 and TRBJ2-1 provide the parts outside the CDR3, is ETGVTQSPTHLIKTRGQQVTLRCSSQSGHNTVSWYQQALGQGPQFIFQYYREEENGRGNFPPRFSGLQFPNYSSELNVNALELDDSALYLCASSLTSGTLYNEQFFGPGTRLTVL.

The V call is TRBV5-1, the J call TRBJ2-5; 9 positions agree with TRBD2. Looked up from germline, CDR1 is SGHRS and CDR2 is YFSETQ. The CDR3 sequence is 14 residues long. V gave up 4 bases and J gave up 7 bases; unmatched junction bases: 8. CDR3 coding DNA: TGCGCCAGCAGCCCGGACGGGACTAGCTCGACCCAGTACTTC. It is translated as CASSPDGTSSTQYF. Full variable domain (remainder filled in from reference TRBV5-1 and TRBJ2-5): KAGVTQTPRYLIKTRGQQVTLSCSPISGHRSVSWYQQTPGQGLQFLFEYFSETQRNKGNFPGRFSGRQFSNSRSEMNVSTLELGDSALYLCASSPDGTSSTQYFGPGTRLLVL.

This sequence joins TRBV4-2 and TRBJ2-3, with D possibly being TRBD2 (7 bases). This CDR3 has 15 amino acids. CDR1 and CDR2 from the germline V gene are LGHNA and YNFKEQ. Trimming pared 0 bases from V and 4 bases from J, leaving 11 bases between. For the CDR3, the DNA is TGTGCCAGCAGCCAAGACGGGGGGCACTCAGATACGCAGTATTTT. Encoded protein: CASSQDGGHSDTQYF.

V and J are TRBV27 and TRBJ1-6, with D unclear. Germline V gene sequence: CDR1 MNHEY, CDR2 SMNVEV (reference sequence). Deletions cut 7 bases from V and 6 bases from J, with 13 bases between. This CDR3 is built from 14 residues. In DNA, the CDR3 is TGTGCCAGCAAGCTCAACCTACCTAATTCACCCCTCCACTTT. Protein sequence: CASKLNLPNSPLHF.

The J gene is TRBJ2-5, the V gene TRBV27, with D possibly matching TRBD1 (5 bases). Trimming shortened V by 6 bases and J by 9 bases, and 20 bases separated the two germline ends. There are 14 residues in the CDR3. The germline CDR1 and CDR2 sequences are MNHEY and SMNVEV (reference sequence). The CDR3 sequence is CASRDKQGVGPQYF. The CDR3 DNA reads TGTGCCAGCAGAGATAAGCAGGGTGTCGGCCCCCAGTACTTC.

The V call is TRBV7-3, the J call TRBJ2-2; D is perhaps TRBD2 (7 bases). The germline CDR1 and CDR2 sequences are SGHTA and FQGTGA. This CDR3 has 13 amino acids. Trimming shortened V by 6 bases and J by 6 bases, and 11 bases separated the two germline ends. CDR3 bases: TGTGCCAGCAGGGGGGGGCTGGCCGGGGAGCTGTTTTTT. This gives the protein CASRGGLAGELFF.